The rows below give T cell receptor beta chains drawn from one sample of a study of blood T cell repertoires in COVID-19. Using immunoSEQ multiplex PCR, the repertoire was profiled, and TCRdb retains in-frame clones only, with some absent. The table lists a few hundred thousand clones, 70% to 85% of them singletons, with approximately 15% in the top ten. Sequenced sample: PBMCs or T cells enriched from blood (not recorded which). The receptors originated from a man in his forties or fifties who had recovered from COVID-19. Both conserved end residues are part of each CDR3. The order of the fields is clone size, D gene, J gene, V gene, CDR3 DNA, CDR3 protein. A D gene is named only where the DNA matches it firmly. Where a row states a size, it is once, few, many or the class of an expanded clone; other rows omit it.

NA	NA	TRBJ1-1	TRBV4-2	TGTGCCAGCCGGGAGAGGGTAGGGATTGGGACTGAAGCTTTCTTT	CASRERVGIGTEAFF
NA	NA	TRBJ1-3	TRBV14	TGTGCCTGCGGACAGACCTACACCATATATTTT	CACGQTYTIYF
NA	NA	TRBJ2-2	TRBV10-3	TGTGCCATCAGTGAGAGCTACACCGGGGAGCTGTTTTTT	CAISESYTGELFF
few	NA	TRBJ1-1	TRBV12-3/TRBV12-4	TGTGCCAGCAGCGAGAGGGTGAGCACTGAAGCTTTCTTT	CASSERVSTEAFF
NA	NA	TRBJ2-3	TRBV5-4	TGTGCCAGCAGCTCCCCCGGAGTAAACACAGATACGCAGTATTTT	CASSSPGVNTDTQYF
NA	NA	TRBJ1-2	TRBV5-1	TGCGCCAGCAGCTCCGGAGCCGGCAGCTATGGCTACACCTTC	CASSSGAGSYGYTF
NA	TRBD1	TRBJ2-5	TRBV7-3	TGTGCCAGCAGCGTCACGGACAGGAAGGAAGAGACCCAGTACTTC	CASSVTDRKEETQYF
many	NA	TRBJ2-2	TRBV28	TGTGCCAGCAGTTCCTTGTTCGCGAACACCGGGGAGCTGTTTTTT	CASSSLFANTGELFF
NA	TRBD1	TRBJ1-1	TRBV7-3	TGTGCCAGCAGCCCCAGCCAGGGGGCAGAAGCTTTCTTT	CASSPSQGAEAFF
NA	TRBD2	TRBJ2-1	TRBV2	TGTGCCAGCACCCCATTGGGGGGGAACTACAATGAGCAGTTCTTC	CASTPLGGNYNEQFF
NA	NA	TRBJ1-6	TRBV27	TGTGCCAGCAGTTGGGGGGGCCCCAATAATTCACCCCTCCACTTT	CASSWGGPNNSPLHF
NA	NA	TRBJ1-4	TRBV7-6	TGTGCCAGCAGCTTAGCCAGAACAACTAATGAAAAACTGTTTTTT	CASSLARTTNEKLFF
NA	TRBD1	TRBJ2-2	TRBV3-1/TRBV3-2	TGTGCCAGCAGAACCGGGACAGGGGCCACCGGGGAGCTGTTTTTT	CASRTGTGATGELFF
NA	TRBD2	TRBJ2-1	TRBV7-9	TGTGCCAGCAGCTTAGGTGGCGGGAGCCAGGGTGAGCAGTTCTTC	CASSLGGGSQGEQFF
NA	TRBD1	TRBJ1-5	TRBV7-9	TGTGCCAGCAGCTTAGCGCAATCCGGGACAGGGAAACAGCCCCAGCATTTT	CASSLAQSGTGKQPQHF
NA	NA	TRBJ2-2	TRBV28	TGTGCCAGCAGTTTATTATCCGGGGAGCTGTTTTTT	CASSLLSGELFF
NA	NA	TRBJ2-3	TRBV7-3	TGTGCCAGCTCTCCGGGGACAACCACAGATACGCAGTATTTT	CASSPGTTTDTQYF
once	TRBD1	TRBJ1-2	TRBV9	TGTGCCAGCAGGACAGGGAACTATGGCTACACCTTC	CASRTGNYGYTF
few	NA	TRBJ1-3	TRBV18	TGTGCCAGCGCCGGGGGGGTCTCTGGAAACACCATATATTTT	CASAGGVSGNTIYF
NA	TRBD1	TRBJ1-1	TRBV25-1	TGTGCCAGCAGCCGACAGGGAGGATCCACTGAAGCTTTCTTT	CASSRQGGSTEAFF
NA	TRBD1	TRBJ2-7	TRBV11-2	TGTGCCAGCAGCTTAGCCGGGACAGGGATCTCCTACGAGCAGTACTTC	CASSLAGTGISYEQYF
NA	NA	TRBJ2-3	TRBV30	TGTGCCTGGAGTGGTGGGAGACAGGCAGATACGCAGTATTTT	CAWSGGRQADTQYF
NA	TRBD2	TRBJ2-2	TRBV7-7	TGTGCCAGCAGACCGACTAGCGGGGCGTCGAACACCGGGGAGCTGTTTTTT	CASRPTSGASNTGELFF
NA	NA	TRBJ1-2	TRBV28	TGTGCCAGCAGTGTAGGGGTTGGCTACACCTTC	CASSVGVGYTF
NA	NA	TRBJ1-5	TRBV6-5	TGTGCCAGCAGTCAGAAAACTGTGGAGGATCAGCCCCAGCATTTT	CASSQKTVEDQPQHF
NA	TRBD1	TRBJ1-6	TRBV19	TGTGCCAGTAGTACACTACAGGGGACTTCACCCCTCCACTTT	CASSTLQGTSPLHF
NA	NA	TRBJ1-2	TRBV18	TGTGCCAGCTCACCATCCCAGGATGGCTACACCTTC	CASSPSQDGYTF